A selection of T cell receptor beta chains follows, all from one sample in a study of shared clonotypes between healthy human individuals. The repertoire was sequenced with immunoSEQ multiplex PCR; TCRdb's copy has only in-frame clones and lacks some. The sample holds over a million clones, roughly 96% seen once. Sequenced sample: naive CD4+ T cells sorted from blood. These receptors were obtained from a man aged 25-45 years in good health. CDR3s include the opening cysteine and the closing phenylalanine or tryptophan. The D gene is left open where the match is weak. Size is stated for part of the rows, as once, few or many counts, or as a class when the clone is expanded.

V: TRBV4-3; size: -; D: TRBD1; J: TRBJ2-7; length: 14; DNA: TGCGCCAGCAGCCAACTCGGACAGGGGAGCGAGCAGTACTTC; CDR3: CASSQLGQGSEQYF
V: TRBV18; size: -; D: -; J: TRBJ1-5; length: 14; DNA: TGTGCCAGCTCACCGGCCCAGTCCAATCAGCCCCAGCATTTT; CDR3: CASSPAQSNQPQHF
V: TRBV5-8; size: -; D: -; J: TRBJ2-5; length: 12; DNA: TGTGCCAGCAGCTATGGCCGGGAGACCCAGTACTTC; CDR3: CASSYGRETQYF
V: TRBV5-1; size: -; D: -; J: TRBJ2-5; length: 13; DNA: TGCGCCAGCAGCCCCGGACCCGAAGAGACCCAGTACTTC; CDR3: CASSPGPEETQYF
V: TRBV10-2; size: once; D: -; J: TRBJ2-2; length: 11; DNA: TGCGCCAGCAGCAGAAGGGGGGAGCTGTTTTTT; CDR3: CASSRRGELFF
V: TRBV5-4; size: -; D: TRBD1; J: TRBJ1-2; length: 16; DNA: TGTGCCAGCAGCCGAGGGACAGGTACTGACTTTTATGGCTACACCTTC; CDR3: CASSRGTGTDFYGYTF
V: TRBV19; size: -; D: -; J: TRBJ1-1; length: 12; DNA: TGTGCCAGTAGTTATTTAAGGTCTGAAGCTTTCTTT; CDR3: CASSYLRSEAFF
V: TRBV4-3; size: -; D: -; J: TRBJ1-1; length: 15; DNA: TGCGCCAGCAGCCAAGGGGTCGAGAGAGGGACTGAAGCTTTCTTT; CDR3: CASSQGVERGTEAFF
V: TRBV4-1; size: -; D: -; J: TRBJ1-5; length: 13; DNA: TGCGCCAGCAGCCAAGATAGCAATCAGCCCCAGCATTTT; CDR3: CASSQDSNQPQHF
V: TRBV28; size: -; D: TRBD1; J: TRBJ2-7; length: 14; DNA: TGTGCCGCTCTTGGCGGGACAGGGGCGGACGAGCAGTACTTC; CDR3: CAALGGTGADEQYF
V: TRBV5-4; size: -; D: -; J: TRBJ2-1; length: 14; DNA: TGTGCCAGCAGCCAAGCAATAGTACCCAATGAGCAGTTCTTC; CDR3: CASSQAIVPNEQFF
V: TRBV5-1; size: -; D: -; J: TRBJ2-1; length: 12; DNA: TGCGCCAGCAGCTTGGAGTCGATAGAGCAGTTCTTC; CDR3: CASSLESIEQFF
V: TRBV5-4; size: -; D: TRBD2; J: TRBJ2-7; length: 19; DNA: TGTGCCAGCAGCTTGGCAGGGGGACGTTTCACTAGCGGGTCCTACGAGCAGTACTTC; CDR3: CASSLAGGRFTSGSYEQYF
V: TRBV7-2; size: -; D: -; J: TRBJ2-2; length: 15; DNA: TGTGCCAGCAGTCATCCCGGGGCTGGGGGCGGGGAGCTGTTTTTT; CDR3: CASSHPGAGGGELFF
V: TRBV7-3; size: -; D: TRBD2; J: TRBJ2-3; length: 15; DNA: TGTGCCAGCAGCTTAGGAGCGGGGACCACAGATACGCAGTATTTT; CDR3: CASSLGAGTTDTQYF
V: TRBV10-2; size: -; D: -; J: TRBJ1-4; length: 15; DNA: TGCGCCAGCTTCCCGGTGGGGGTCCCGAATGAAAAACTGTTTTTT; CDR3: CASFPVGVPNEKLFF
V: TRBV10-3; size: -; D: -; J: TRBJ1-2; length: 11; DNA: TGTGCCATCAGTGACCCGAGGGGCTACACCTTC; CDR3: CAISDPRGYTF
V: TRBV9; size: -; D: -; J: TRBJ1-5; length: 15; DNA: TGTGCCAGCAGCTATGACGCTAATAGCAATCAGCCCCAGCATTTT; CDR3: CASSYDANSNQPQHF
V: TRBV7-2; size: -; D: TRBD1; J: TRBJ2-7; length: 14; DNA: TGTGCCAGCAGCAAGGACAGGTACTCCTACGAGCAGTACTTC; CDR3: CASSKDRYSYEQYF
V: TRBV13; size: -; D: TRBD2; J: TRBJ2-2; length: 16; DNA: TGTGCCAGCAGCCTAGCGGGAGGGCCGTTGGCCGGGGAGCTGTTTTTT; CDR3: CASSLAGGPLAGELFF
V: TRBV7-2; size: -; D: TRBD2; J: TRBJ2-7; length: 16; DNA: TGTGCCAGCAGCTCCCTGGGGCTAGCGGGGGCCTACGAGCAGTACTTC; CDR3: CASSSLGLAGAYEQYF
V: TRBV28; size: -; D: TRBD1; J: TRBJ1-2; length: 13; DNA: TGTGCCAGCAGGTCAGGGGGTCCCTATGGCTACACCTTC; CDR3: CASRSGGPYGYTF
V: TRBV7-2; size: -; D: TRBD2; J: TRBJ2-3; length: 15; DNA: TGTGCCAGCAGCTTAGTAGGCGGGAGGCCAGATACGCAGTATTTT; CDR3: CASSLVGGRPDTQYF
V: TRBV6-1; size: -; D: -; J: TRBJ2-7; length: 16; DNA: TGTGCCAGCAGTGAAGCTCTTCTTGGGGGTATCTACGAGCAGTACTTC; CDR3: CASSEALLGGIYEQYF
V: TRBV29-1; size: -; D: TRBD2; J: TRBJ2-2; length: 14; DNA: TGCAGCGGAACTAGCGGGATAGGCGCCGGGGAGCTGTTTTTT; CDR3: CSGTSGIGAGELFF